This TCR beta chain came from a study of shared T cell receptors in the human thymus. TCRdb keeps only in-frame clones here, not all; method: immunoSEQ multiplex PCR. The data show hundreds of thousands of clones, with 80% to 90% seen just once and approximately 0.0097% held by the top ten. The CDR3 has 16 amino acids. Germline-derived CDR1 and CDR2 are SGHRS and YFSETQ. The junction had 9 bases not matched to a gene; V was cut back by 6 bases and J by 2 bases. This clone appeared a single time. These sequences were also reported in another study, on human thymus T cells. This second report adds: Having surgery to correct congenital heart defects, healthy Finnish infants acted as the donors. Thymic resections from corrective heart surgery supplied the tissue.

The source is a boy under two years old with a congenital heart defect. The chain uses TRBV5-1 and TRBJ2-1; TRBD1 aligns across 9 bases. The sequencing input was thymocytes. The CDR3: CASTRDGQGPYNEQFF. The CDR3 region has the DNA TGCGCCAGCACCAGGGATGGACAGGGGCCCTACAATGAGCAGTTCTTC.